This T cell receptor beta chain was profiled in a study of shared clonotypes between healthy human individuals. Deep-level settings were used for running the assay. Profiling relied on immunoSEQ multiplex PCR, and the TCRdb table lists in-frame clones only, not all of them. The sample records some 2.1 million clones, 85% to 95% being singletons. All participating donors were Caucasian adults from Nashville, Tennessee. General study findings and limits: Sharing across four donors was seen in 5% to 5.5% of naive CD4 clonotypes.

The CDR3 is made up of 13 amino acids. Trimming stripped 5 bases from V and 5 bases from J, with 9 bases between. Germline V CDR1 and CDR2: SNHLY, FYNNEI. As regards this clone: Its antigen remains unknown.

This chain uses TRBV2 with TRBJ2-2, with a tentative D call TRBD1 (6 bases). This TCR came from a man between 18 and 29 years old in good health. Sequencing input: naive CD4+ T cells sorted from blood. Noted subset: CD45RA+ positively selected. This chain's CDR3 is CASSYQGTGELFF. For the CDR3, the DNA is TGTGCCAGCAGTTATCAGGGGACCGGGGAGCTGTTTTTT.